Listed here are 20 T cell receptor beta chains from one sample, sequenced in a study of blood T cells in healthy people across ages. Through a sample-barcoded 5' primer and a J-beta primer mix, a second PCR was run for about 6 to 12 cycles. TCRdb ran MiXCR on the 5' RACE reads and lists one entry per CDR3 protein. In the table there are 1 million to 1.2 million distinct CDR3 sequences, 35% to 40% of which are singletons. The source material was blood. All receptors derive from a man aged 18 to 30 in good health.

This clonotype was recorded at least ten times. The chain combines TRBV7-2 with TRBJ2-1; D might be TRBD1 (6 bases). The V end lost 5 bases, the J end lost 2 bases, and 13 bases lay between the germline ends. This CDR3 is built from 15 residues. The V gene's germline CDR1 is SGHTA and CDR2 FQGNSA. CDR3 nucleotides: TGTGCCAGCAGCCCACAGGGTAATACCTACAATGAGCAGTTCTTC. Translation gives CASSPQGNTYNEQFF.

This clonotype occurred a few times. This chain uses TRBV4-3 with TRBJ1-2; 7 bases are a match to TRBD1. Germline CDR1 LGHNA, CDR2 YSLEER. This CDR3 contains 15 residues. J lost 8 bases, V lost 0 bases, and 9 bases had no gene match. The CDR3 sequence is CASSQDGDSGGGYTF. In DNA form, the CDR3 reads TGCGCCAGCAGCCAAGATGGGGACAGTGGGGGAGGCTACACCTTC.

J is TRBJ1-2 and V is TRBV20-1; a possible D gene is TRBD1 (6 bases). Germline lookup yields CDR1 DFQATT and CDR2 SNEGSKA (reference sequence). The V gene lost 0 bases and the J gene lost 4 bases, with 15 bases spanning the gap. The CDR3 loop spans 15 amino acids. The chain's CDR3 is CSAREEVDSPYGYTF. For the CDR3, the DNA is TGCAGTGCTAGAGAGGAGGTGGACAGCCCCTATGGCTACACCTTC.

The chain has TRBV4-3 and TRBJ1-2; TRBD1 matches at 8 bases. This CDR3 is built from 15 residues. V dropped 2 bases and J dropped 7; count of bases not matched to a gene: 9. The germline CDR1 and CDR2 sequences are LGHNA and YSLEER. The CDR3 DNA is TGCGCCAGCAGCCAATCACAGGGGGTGGTCTCTGGCTACACCTTC. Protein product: CASSQSQGVVSGYTF.

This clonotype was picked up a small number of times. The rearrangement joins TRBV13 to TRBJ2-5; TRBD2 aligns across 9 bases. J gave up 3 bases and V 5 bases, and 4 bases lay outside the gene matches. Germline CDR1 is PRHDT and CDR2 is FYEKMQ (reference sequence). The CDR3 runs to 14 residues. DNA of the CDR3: TGTGCCAGCAGCCCCTCTAGCGGGGAAGAGACCCAGTACTTC. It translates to CASSPSSGEETQYF.

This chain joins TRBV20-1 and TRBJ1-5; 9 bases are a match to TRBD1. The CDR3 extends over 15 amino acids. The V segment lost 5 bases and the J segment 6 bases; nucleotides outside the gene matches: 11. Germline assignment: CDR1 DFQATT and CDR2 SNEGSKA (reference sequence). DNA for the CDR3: TGCAGTGCTTTGTGGCGACAGGGGGTGAGTCAGCCCCAGCATTTT. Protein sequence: CSALWRQGVSQPQHF.

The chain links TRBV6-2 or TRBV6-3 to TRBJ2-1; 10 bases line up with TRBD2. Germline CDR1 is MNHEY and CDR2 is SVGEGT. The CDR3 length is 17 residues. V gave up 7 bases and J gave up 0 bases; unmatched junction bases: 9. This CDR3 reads CASKRGGTSVSYNEQFF. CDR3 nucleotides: TGTGCCAGCAAAAGAGGGGGGACTAGCGTCTCCTACAATGAGCAGTTCTTC.

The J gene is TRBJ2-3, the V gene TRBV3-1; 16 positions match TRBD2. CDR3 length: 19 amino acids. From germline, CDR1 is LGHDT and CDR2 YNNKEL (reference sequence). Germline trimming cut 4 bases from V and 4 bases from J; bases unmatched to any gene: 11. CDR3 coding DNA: TGTGCCAGCAGCCTCGCCGGGACTAGCGGGGGGGGGACCGCAGATACGCAGTATTTT. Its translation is CASSLAGTSGGGTADTQYF.

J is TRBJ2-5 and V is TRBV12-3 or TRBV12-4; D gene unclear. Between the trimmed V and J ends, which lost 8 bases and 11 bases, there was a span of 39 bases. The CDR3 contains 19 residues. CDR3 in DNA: TGTGCCAGCGAAGATAATCCCCCTGACGGAGCCGAAGCCTACAATGAGCAGTACTTC. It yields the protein CASEDNPPDGAEAYNEQYF.

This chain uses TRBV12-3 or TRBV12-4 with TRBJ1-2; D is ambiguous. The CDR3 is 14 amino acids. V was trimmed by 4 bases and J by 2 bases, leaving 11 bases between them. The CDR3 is CASSSPSQNYGYTF. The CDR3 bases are TGTGCCAGCAGTTCCCCCAGTCAGAACTATGGCTACACCTTC.

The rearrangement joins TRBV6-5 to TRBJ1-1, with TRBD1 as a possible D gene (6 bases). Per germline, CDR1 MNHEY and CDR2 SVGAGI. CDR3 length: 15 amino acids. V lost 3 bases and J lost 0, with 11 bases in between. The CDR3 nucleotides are TGTGCCAGCAGTTATTCCGGACAGATGAACACTGAAGCTTTCTTT. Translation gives CASSYSGQMNTEAFF.

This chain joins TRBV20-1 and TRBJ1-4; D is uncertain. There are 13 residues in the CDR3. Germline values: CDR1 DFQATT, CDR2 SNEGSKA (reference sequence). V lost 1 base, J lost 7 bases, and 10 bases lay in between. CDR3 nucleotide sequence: TGCAGTGCTAGAGGTCACAGTCGTGAAAAACTGTTTTTT. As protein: CSARGHSREKLFF.

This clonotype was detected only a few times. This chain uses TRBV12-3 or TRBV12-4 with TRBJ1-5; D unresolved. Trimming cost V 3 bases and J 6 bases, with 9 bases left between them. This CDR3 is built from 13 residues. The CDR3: CASSLGVFQPQHF. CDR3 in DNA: TGTGCCAGCAGTTTGGGTGTTTTTCAGCCCCAGCATTTT.

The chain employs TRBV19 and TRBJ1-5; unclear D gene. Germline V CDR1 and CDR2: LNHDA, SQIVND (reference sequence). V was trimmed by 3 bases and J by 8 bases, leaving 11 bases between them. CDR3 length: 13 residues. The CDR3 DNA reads TGTGCCAGTAGTATTCCAGGAACGAAGCCCCAGCATTTT. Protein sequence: CASSIPGTKPQHF.

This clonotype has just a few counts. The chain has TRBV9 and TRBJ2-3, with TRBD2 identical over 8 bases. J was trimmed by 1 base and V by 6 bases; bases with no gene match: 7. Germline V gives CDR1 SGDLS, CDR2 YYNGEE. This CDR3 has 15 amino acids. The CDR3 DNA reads TGTGCCAGCAACTTTCTCGGGGGGGGCACAGATACGCAGTATTTT. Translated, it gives CASNFLGGGTDTQYF.

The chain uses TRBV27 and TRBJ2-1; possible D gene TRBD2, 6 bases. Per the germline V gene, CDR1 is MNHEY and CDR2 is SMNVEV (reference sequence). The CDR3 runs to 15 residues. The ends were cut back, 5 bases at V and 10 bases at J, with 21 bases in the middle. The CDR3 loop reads CASSPYGGYSYEQFF. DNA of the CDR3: TGTGCCAGCAGTCCCTATGGGGGGTACTCCTACGAGCAGTTCTTC.

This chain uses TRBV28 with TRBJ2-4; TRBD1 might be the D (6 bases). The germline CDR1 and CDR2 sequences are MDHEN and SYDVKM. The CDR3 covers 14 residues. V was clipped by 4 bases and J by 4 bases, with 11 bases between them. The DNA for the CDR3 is TGTGCCAGCAGTTCCCGACAGGAAAAAAACATTCAGTACTTC. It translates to CASSSRQEKNIQYF.

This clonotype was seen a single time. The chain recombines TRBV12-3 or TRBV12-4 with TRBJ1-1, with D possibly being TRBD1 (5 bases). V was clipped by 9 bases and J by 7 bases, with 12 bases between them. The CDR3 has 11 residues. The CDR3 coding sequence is TGTGCCAGTTCCGGGGCCCTTGAAGCTTTCTTT. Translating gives CASSGALEAFF.

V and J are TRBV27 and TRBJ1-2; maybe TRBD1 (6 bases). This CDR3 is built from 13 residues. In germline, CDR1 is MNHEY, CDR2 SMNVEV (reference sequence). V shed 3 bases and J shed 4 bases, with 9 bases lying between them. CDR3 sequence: CASSFRGSYGYTF. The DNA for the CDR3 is TGTGCCAGCAGTTTCAGGGGAAGCTATGGCTACACCTTC.

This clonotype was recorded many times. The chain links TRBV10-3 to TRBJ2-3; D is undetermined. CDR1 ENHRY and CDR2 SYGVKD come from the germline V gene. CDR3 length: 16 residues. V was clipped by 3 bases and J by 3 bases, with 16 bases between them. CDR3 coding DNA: TGTGCCATCAGTGACCCCCTGCTTGGTCGTACAGATACGCAGTATTTT. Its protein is CAISDPLLGRTDTQYF.